A single sample is the source of the 21 T cell receptor beta chains below, sequenced in a study of cytotoxic CD8 clonotypes in ibrutinib-treated CLL. Produced via immunoSEQ multiplex PCR; TCRdb's table is partial and in-frame only. The data hold approximately 320,000 clones, with about 64% observed a single time. The sample consisted of PBMCs, taken after 36 months of ibrutinib treatment. Source of these receptors: a human donor with chronic lymphocytic leukemia.

This sequence joins TRBV9 and TRBJ1-2, with D perhaps matching TRBD1 (6 bases). CDR1 is SGDLS, CDR2 YYNGEE, per germline. Trimming removed 1 base at V and 0 bases at J, with 13 bases between. CDR3 length: 16 residues. The DNA of the CDR3 is TGTGCCAGCAGCGTACAAGACAGGATACCTAACTATGGCTACACCTTC. It specifies CASSVQDRIPNYGYTF.

This chain links TRBV7-3 with TRBJ2-3; 8 positions match TRBD2. CDR1 is SGHTA and CDR2 is FQGTGA in the germline V gene. The CDR3 sequence is 18 residues long. V dropped 4 bases and J dropped 0; count of bases not matched to a gene: 12. CDR3 bases: TGTGCCAGCAGCTGGGGTCCCAGCGGGAGCCCTAGCACAGATACGCAGTATTTT. Translated, it gives CASSWGPSGSPSTDTQYF.

The chain uses TRBV7-9 and TRBJ2-7, with D maybe TRBD1 (6 bases). The CDR3 is 13 amino acids. V was trimmed by 4 bases and J by 2 bases, leaving 9 bases between them. In germline, CDR1 is SEHNR, CDR2 FQNEAQ (reference sequence). The CDR3 DNA is TGTGCCAGCAGCTGGGGGCCCACCTACGAGCAGTACTTC. Protein: CASSWGPTYEQYF.

V and J are TRBV15 and TRBJ2-7; D tentatively reads TRBD1 or TRBD2 (5 bases each). V lost 1 base and J 0 bases, leaving 10 bases between the germline ends. This CDR3 comprises 15 residues. The V gene's germline CDR1 is LNHNV and CDR2 YYDKDF (reference sequence). In DNA, the CDR3 is TGTGCCACCAGCAGAGGGGGGAAAAGCTCCTACGAGCAGTACTTC. Protein: CATSRGGKSSYEQYF. The full variable domain, rest sourced from reference TRBV15 and TRBJ2-7, is DAMVIQNPRYQVTQFGKPVTLSCSQTLNHNVMYWYQQKSSQAPKLLFHYYDKDFNNEADTPDNFQSRRPNTSFCFLDIRSPGLGDTAMYLCATSRGGKSSYEQYFGPGTRLTVT.

The rearrangement uses TRBV18 and TRBJ1-5; the match to TRBD1 covers 7 bases. The ends lost 4 bases at V and 4 bases at J; junction bases unmatched: 7. The CDR3 is made up of 15 amino acids. Per germline, CDR1 KGHSH and CDR2 LQKENI. CDR3 loop: CASSLSWGQNQPQHF. The DNA of the CDR3 is TGTGCCAGCTCACTTAGCTGGGGACAGAATCAGCCCCAGCATTTT.

J is TRBJ2-7 and V is TRBV29-1; 7 positions agree with TRBD2. From germline, CDR1 is SQVTM and CDR2 ANQGSEA. CDR3 length: 12 residues. V lost 4 bases to trimming and J lost 9 bases; unmatched junction nucleotides: 9. CDR3 amino acids: CSVVAGSGGQYF. The CDR3 nucleotides are TGCAGCGTTGTGGCAGGGTCGGGGGGGCAGTACTTC.

V is TRBV7-9 and J is TRBJ2-1, with D possibly being TRBD1 (5 bases). Looked up from germline, CDR1 is SEHNR and CDR2 is FQNEAQ (reference sequence). CDR3 size: 15 residues. V was clipped by 1 base and J by 9 bases, with 16 bases between them. CDR3 region: CASSLGQGPLGEQFF. The DNA of the CDR3 is TGTGCCAGCAGCTTAGGGCAGGGCCCATTGGGTGAGCAGTTCTTC.

The chain combines TRBV9 with TRBJ2-3, with TRBD2 matching 8 bases. Germline loops: CDR1 SGDLS, CDR2 YYNGEE. The V gene end was trimmed by 3 bases and the J gene end by 0 bases; junction bases not matched to a gene: 3. The CDR3 consists of 15 residues. The CDR3 DNA follows: TGTGCCAGCAGCGAGAGCGGGAGAAGCACAGATACGCAGTATTTT. As protein: CASSESGRSTDTQYF.

This clone turned up a few times. This chain joins TRBV29-1 and TRBJ2-7; D remains ambiguous. CDR1 and CDR2 (germline): SQVTM, ANQGSEA. The CDR3 has 13 residues. Trimming stripped 5 bases from V and 1 base from J, with 12 bases between. The CDR3: CSVLDSSSYEQYF. DNA of the CDR3: TGCAGCGTTCTGGATAGCTCATCCTACGAGCAGTACTTC.

The rearrangement joins TRBV7-2 to TRBJ2-2, with 9 bases aligning to TRBD1. J gave up 1 base and V 5 bases, and 14 bases lay outside the gene matches. From germline, CDR1 is SGHTA and CDR2 FQGNSA. This CDR3 contains 19 residues. The CDR3 bases are TGTGCCAGCAGCGCACCCGGGACAGGGATCGTGTGGAACACCGGGGAGCTGTTTTTT. Residues: CASSAPGTGIVWNTGELFF.

The V gene is TRBV2, the J gene TRBJ2-7, with a weak D call TRBD1 (5 bases). Germline V gene sequence: CDR1 SNHLY, CDR2 FYNNEI. V gave up 6 bases and J gave up 6 bases, with 15 bases separating them. The CDR3 runs 13 residues. The DNA of the CDR3 is TGTGCCAGCAGCCCGGGCCTAGGGGCCGAGCAGTACTTC. This translates into CASSPGLGAEQYF.

This sequence joins TRBV27 and TRBJ2-4; D call uncertain. The CDR3 covers 15 residues. V gave up 1 base and J gave up 3 bases, with 10 bases separating them. Germline V gives CDR1 MNHEY, CDR2 SMNVEV (reference sequence). As DNA, the CDR3 is TGTGCCAGCAGTTTATTTTGGGGTGGCAAAAACATTCAGTACTTC. The encoded protein is CASSLFWGGKNIQYF.

The genes are TRBV4-1 and TRBJ1-1, with unresolved D. Trimming stripped 4 bases from V and 0 bases from J, with 15 bases between. The CDR3 loop spans 16 amino acids. Looked up from germline, CDR1 is MGHRA and CDR2 is YSYEKL. The chain's CDR3 is CASSREKTILNTEAFF. The CDR3 nucleotides read TGCGCCAGCAGCCGCGAAAAGACGATCTTGAACACTGAAGCTTTCTTT.

This clone was detected only a few times. V gene TRBV7-3 combines with J gene TRBJ2-3; 10 nucleotides line up with TRBD2. V was pared by 5 bases and J by 6 bases, with 5 bases of the junction left unmatched. The CDR3 covers 14 residues. The germline V gene encodes CDR1 SGHTA and CDR2 FQGTGA. The CDR3 sequence is CASSPSGGADTQYF. In nucleotides, the CDR3 is TGTGCCAGCAGCCCTAGCGGGGGTGCGGATACGCAGTATTTT.

This clone turned up a few times. The rearrangement uses TRBV11-2 and TRBJ2-7; the D is unclear. This CDR3 has 14 residues. Between the trimmed V and J ends, which lost 2 bases and 2 bases, there was a span of 10 bases. CDR1 and CDR2 from the germline V gene are SGHAT and FQNNGV. As DNA, the CDR3 is TGTGCCAGCAGCTTATTCCCGGAACCCTACGAGCAGTACTTC. Its protein product is CASSLFPEPYEQYF.

The V gene is TRBV7-3, the J gene TRBJ2-1, with D perhaps matching TRBD1 or TRBD2 (7 bases each). Germline CDR1 and CDR2: SGHTA and FQGTGA. Trimming pared 5 bases from V and 7 bases from J, leaving 21 bases between. The CDR3 spans 16 residues. The CDR3 region has the DNA TGTGCCAGCAGCCCAACAGGGGAGGGGGAGAGGAATGAGCAGTTCTTC. Translating gives CASSPTGEGERNEQFF.

The chain recombines TRBV7-8 with TRBJ2-1; 7 bases are shared with TRBD1. Germline V gene data show CDR1 as SGHVS and CDR2 as FQNEAQ. The CDR3 is made up of 13 amino acids. Unmatched junction bases numbered 2, after V lost 1 base and J lost 8 bases. CDR3 region: CASSLEGADEQFF. As DNA, the CDR3 is TGTGCCAGCAGCTTAGAGGGGGCGGATGAGCAGTTCTTC.

There are a few counts of this clone. V and J are TRBV9 and TRBJ2-1; D possibly corresponds to TRBD2 (5 bases). CDR3 length: 13 amino acids. Germline V gives CDR1 SGDLS, CDR2 YYNGEE. V was shortened by 3 bases and J by 5 bases, with 9 bases between the two germline ends. The DNA for the CDR3 is TGTGCCAGCAGCGAAGGAGGCCACAATGAGCAGTTCTTC. It specifies CASSEGGHNEQFF.

This clone was observed once. The chain has TRBV27 and TRBJ2-1, with TRBD2 matching over 7 bases. The J segment lost 0 bases and the V segment lost 5 bases, leaving 7 bases of the junction unmatched. Germline CDR1 MNHEY, CDR2 SMNVEV (reference sequence). The CDR3 has 16 residues. CDR3 loop: CASSPPGLVSYNEQFF. In DNA form, the CDR3 reads TGTGCCAGCAGTCCCCCCGGACTAGTCTCCTACAATGAGCAGTTCTTC.

V and J are TRBV9 and TRBJ2-2, with D tentatively TRBD2 (5 bases). The CDR3 length is 15 residues. The V end lost 0 bases, the J end lost 8 bases, and 14 bases lay between the germline ends. Germline CDR1 SGDLS, CDR2 YYNGEE. CDR3 sequence (DNA): TGTGCCAGCAGCGTAGCGGGCTCTAGCTCTGGGGAGCTGTTTTTT. The encoded protein is CASSVAGSSSGELFF.

J is TRBJ1-5 and V is TRBV19, with 8 positions matching TRBD1. V trimming: 5 bases; J trimming: 3 bases; junction bases outside the gene matches: 6. The CDR3 runs 15 residues. CDR1 and CDR2 (germline): LNHDA, SQIVND (reference sequence). The DNA for the CDR3 is TGTGCCAGTAGTCTTGGGACAGGCAACAATCAGCCCCAGCATTTT. Amino acids: CASSLGTGNNQPQHF.